The 23 T cell receptor beta chains presented below share a single source sample, sequenced in a study of HIV-infected children after antiretroviral therapy interruption. Unique molecular identifiers were included in an RNA-based 3' RACE TCR library. MiXCR, run by TCRdb on the 3' RACE reads, gives a single entry per CDR3 protein. The sample has more than 75,000 distinct CDR3 sequences; approximately 6.9% are singletons. As to treatment: PENTA 11 planned treatment interruption arm or continuous ART arm. The sequencing here drew on CD45RA+ CD4+ T cells from PBMCs, pooled from several time points, taken from a donor given antiretroviral therapy, either interrupted or continuous. Subset meaning: naive CD4+ CD45RA+ CD45RO- T cells. These receptor sequences come from a pool of human donors with HIV.

The CDR3 reads CASSLGTGRGKLFF. In DNA form, the CDR3 reads TGTGCCAGCAGCTTAGGGACAGGAAGGGGAAAACTGTTTTTT. The chain uses TRBV11-2 and TRBJ1-4; 7 bases map to TRBD1. Germline values: CDR1 SGHAT, CDR2 FQNNGV. There are 14 residues in the CDR3. V lost 1 base to trimming and J lost 10 bases; unmatched junction nucleotides: 6.

This clonotype has ten or more counts. The chain couples TRBV5-1 to TRBJ1-2; D is uncertain. The germline V gene encodes CDR1 SGHRS and CDR2 YFSETQ. The germline V and J ends were trimmed by 4 bases and 3 bases, with 4 bases remaining between them. The CDR3 contains 11 residues. The CDR3 here is CASSLDYGYTF. CDR3 DNA sequence: TGCGCCAGCAGCCTGGACTATGGCTACACCTTC.

The chain is built from TRBV5-1 and TRBJ2-3; D is ambiguous. This CDR3 comprises 14 residues. Germline CDR1 reads SGHRS; CDR2 reads YFSETQ. Deletions cut 6 bases from V and 0 bases from J, with 11 bases between. CDR3 region: CASNNPPSTDTQYF. The CDR3 DNA follows: TGCGCCAGCAATAATCCTCCTAGCACAGATACGCAGTATTTT.

This clonotype was recorded many times. The chain is built from TRBV13 and TRBJ2-1; D may be TRBD2 (6 bases). V was clipped by 8 bases and J by 9 bases, with 20 bases between them. There are 14 residues in the CDR3. Germline CDR1 reads PRHDT; CDR2 reads FYEKMQ (reference sequence). The CDR3 nucleotides are TGTGCCAGCTCTCTCGGGACGGACTATGCTGAGCAGTTCTTC. Its translation: CASSLGTDYAEQFF.

At least ten counts were recorded for this clonotype. The chain recombines TRBV20-1 with TRBJ2-3; D is undetermined. There are 14 residues in the CDR3. The germline CDR1 and CDR2 sequences are DFQATT and SNEGSKA (reference sequence). Between the trimmed V and J ends, which lost 3 bases and 2 bases, there was a span of 12 bases. As DNA, the CDR3 is TGCAGTGCTAGCGGGCAGCCTTACACAGATACGCAGTATTTT. Its translation is CSASGQPYTDTQYF.

The V and J genes are TRBV6-6 and TRBJ2-3; TRBD2 might be the D (6 bases). Deletions cut 10 bases from V and 0 bases from J, with 8 bases between. The CDR3 totals 12 residues. From germline, CDR1 is MNHNY and CDR2 SVGAGI (reference sequence). The CDR3 DNA follows: TGTGCCACTGCGGGGAGCACAGATACGCAGTATTTT. Its protein is CATAGSTDTQYF.

Ten or more counts support this clonotype. The genes are TRBV12-3 or TRBV12-4 and TRBJ2-7; D ambiguous. The CDR3 is 12 amino acids. V gave up 9 bases and J gave up 5 bases, with 14 bases separating them. The CDR3 reads CARKDPWDEQYF. The CDR3 coding sequence is TGTGCCAGGAAGGACCCTTGGGACGAGCAGTACTTC.

The table lists this clonotype with many counts. CDR3: CATSTTGANEKLFF. The CDR3 region has the DNA TGTGCCACCAGTACAACAGGTGCTAATGAAAAACTGTTTTTT. The rearrangement links TRBV15 to TRBJ1-4; tentatively, D is TRBD1 (5 bases). Trimming cost V 6 bases and J 3 bases, with 11 bases left between them. This CDR3 is 14 amino acids long. The germline CDR1 and CDR2 sequences are LNHNV and YYDKDF (reference sequence).

This clonotype was picked up many times. The chain employs TRBV5-4 and TRBJ2-4; 10 positions match TRBD2. Unmatched junction bases numbered 8, after V lost 3 bases and J lost 8 bases. CDR3 length equals 15 residues. Germline values: CDR1 SGHNT, CDR2 YYREEE (reference sequence). The CDR3 loop reads CASSSRLAGQDIQYF. The CDR3, as DNA: TGTGCCAGCAGCTCCAGACTAGCGGGTCAGGACATTCAGTACTTC.

This clonotype was found many times. V gene TRBV20-1 combines with J gene TRBJ2-1; 10 bases map to TRBD2. J gave up 4 bases and V 4 bases, and 4 bases lay outside the gene matches. This CDR3 is 14 amino acids long. Germline V CDR1 and CDR2: DFQATT, SNEGSKA (reference sequence). CDR3: CSATSTSGYNEQFF. The CDR3 bases are TGCAGTGCTACCTCGACTAGCGGGTACAATGAGCAGTTCTTC.

This clonotype was seen ten or more times. The V gene is TRBV5-1, the J gene TRBJ2-7, with D maybe TRBD2 (6 bases). This CDR3 is built from 15 residues. In germline, CDR1 is SGHRS, CDR2 YFSETQ. Trimming removed 4 bases from V and 4 bases from J, with 18 bases in between. As DNA, the CDR3 is TGCGCCAGCAGCAAGTTGCGGGAATTGACTTACGAGCAGTACTTC. Translating gives CASSKLRELTYEQYF.

Many counts were recorded for this clonotype. This sequence joins TRBV7-2 and TRBJ2-1, with 9 nucleotides matching TRBD2. After removal of 0 bases from V and 8 bases from J, the junction contained 5 bases not matched to a gene. There are 15 residues in the CDR3. Germline CDR1 reads SGHTA; CDR2 reads FQGNSA. CDR3 region: CASSLASGGWDEQFF. CDR3 bases: TGTGCCAGCAGCTTAGCTAGCGGGGGTTGGGATGAGCAGTTCTTC.

This clonotype has a handful of counts. The chain uses TRBV7-2 and TRBJ1-4, with 8 bases lining up with TRBD1. This CDR3 region has 14 residues. Germline V lookup: CDR1 SGHTA, CDR2 FQGNSA. The J segment lost 7 bases and the V segment lost 3 bases, leaving 4 bases of the junction unmatched. CDR3 protein: CASSLRQGREKLFF. CDR3 DNA sequence: TGTGCCAGCAGCTTGAGACAGGGGCGTGAAAAACTGTTTTTT.

The sample holds many counts of this clonotype. This chain connects TRBV5-1 to TRBJ2-7; no firm D call. There are 17 residues in the CDR3. Trimming stripped 0 bases from V and 2 bases from J, with 18 bases between. The germline V gene encodes CDR1 SGHRS and CDR2 YFSETQ. The CDR3, as DNA: TGCGCCAGCAGCTTGGGGGCCCTCACAGCTTCCCCCTACGAGCAGTACTTC. It encodes CASSLGALTASPYEQYF. The variable domain in full, completed from reference TRBV5-1 and TRBJ2-7, reads KAGVTQTPRYLIKTRGQQVTLSCSPISGHRSVSWYQQTPGQGLQFLFEYFSETQRNKGNFPGRFSGRQFSNSRSEMNVSTLELGDSALYLCASSLGALTASPYEQYFGPGTRLTVT.

This clonotype was seen repeatedly, ten times or more. The V call is TRBV2, the J call TRBJ1-3; D gene ambiguous. CDR1 and CDR2 from the germline V gene are SNHLY and FYNNEI. The length of the CDR3 is 14 residues. Trimming removed 10 bases from V and 0 bases from J, with 13 bases in between. CDR3 sequence reads: CANKEGFSGNTIYF. The CDR3 DNA follows: TGTGCCAACAAGGAGGGTTTCTCTGGAAACACCATATATTTT.

This chain uses TRBV28 with TRBJ2-3, with TRBD1 identical over 8 bases. The germline CDR1 and CDR2 sequences are MDHEN and SYDVKM. Trimming cost V 3 bases and J 5 bases; bases outside gene matches: 10. This CDR3 region has 16 residues. CDR3 loop: CASSFLGQGAIDTQYF. The CDR3 DNA reads TGTGCCAGCAGTTTTTTGGGGCAGGGGGCGATAGATACGCAGTATTTT.

This clonotype was recorded at least ten times. This chain uses TRBV6-1 with TRBJ1-2; 10 bases fit TRBD1. The CDR3 is 20 amino acids. Germline V gives CDR1 MNHNS, CDR2 SASEGT. Unmatched junction bases numbered 18, after V lost 1 base and J lost 4 bases. The CDR3 region is CASSEGPFTGTGAGGYGYTF. CDR3 DNA: TGTGCCAGCAGTGAAGGTCCCTTCACCGGGACAGGGGCTGGCGGCTATGGCTACACCTTC.

A few counts support this clonotype. The rearrangement uses TRBV12-3 or TRBV12-4 and TRBJ1-1; the match to TRBD1 covers 8 bases. This CDR3 has 16 residues. V gave up 4 bases and J gave up 0 bases; unmatched junction bases: 7. CDR3 region: CASSSGQGRMNTEAFF. CDR3 DNA: TGTGCCAGCAGTTCCGGACAGGGCCGAATGAACACTGAAGCTTTCTTT.

This clonotype was seen a handful of times. The chain recombines TRBV6-4 with TRBJ2-2, with D possibly matching TRBD2 (5 bases). The CDR3 runs to 17 residues. CDR1 is MRHNA and CDR2 is SNTAGT in the germline V gene. V lost 0 bases and J lost 3, with 14 bases in between. In DNA form, the CDR3 reads TGTGCCAGCAGTGACTCCTGGGCCAGAGGGCACACCGGGGAGCTGTTTTTT. Translating gives CASSDSWARGHTGELFF.

This clonotype was observed many times. The junction departs from germline at one end; a sequencing error may be responsible. This chain links TRBV11-2 with TRBJ1-1; D remains ambiguous. There are 13 residues in the CDR3. Germline V gene data show CDR1 as SGHAT and CDR2 as FQNNGV. Written as DNA, the CDR3 is TGTGCCAGCAGCCTAGAGTCGGACACTGAAGCTTTCTTT. Translated: CASSLESDTEAFF. The whole variable domain, remainder taken from reference TRBV11-2 and TRBJ1-1, is EAGVAQSPRYKIIEKRQSVAFWCNPISGHATLYWYQQILGQGPKLLIQFQNNGVVDDSQLPKDRFSAERLKGVDSTLKIQPAKLEDSAVYLCASSLESDTEAFFGQGTRLTVV.

This clonotype was seen many times. The rearrangement uses TRBV6-2 or TRBV6-3 and TRBJ1-2, with TRBD1 matching over 11 bases. The V gene end was trimmed by 2 bases and the J gene end by 7 bases; junction bases not matched to a gene: 6. This CDR3 region has 15 residues. Per the germline V gene, CDR1 is MNHEY and CDR2 is SVGEGT. The CDR3 reads CASSYARTGGAGYTF. CDR3 DNA: TGTGCCAGCAGTTACGCCAGGACAGGGGGCGCTGGCTACACCTTC.

This clonotype was detected many times. Here the CDR3 reads CASMGKVNTEAFF. CDR3 in DNA: TGCGCCAGCATGGGTAAGGTGAACACTGAAGCTTTCTTT. This rearrangement joins TRBV10-1 to TRBJ1-1; D not resolved. Trimming removed 7 bases at V and 0 bases at J, with 9 bases between. CDR1 and CDR2 (germline): WNHNN, SYGVQD (reference sequence). This CDR3 is built from 13 residues.

The table lists this clonotype with many counts. The V gene is TRBV10-3, the J gene TRBJ2-2; D tentatively reads TRBD1 or TRBD2 (7 bases each). CDR1 and CDR2 (germline): ENHRY, SYGVKD. The CDR3 consists of 16 residues. The ends were cut back, 8 bases at V and 1 base at J, with 17 bases in the middle. This CDR3 is CAIGKGGDRNTGELFF. CDR3 DNA sequence: TGTGCCATCGGAAAGGGGGGGGACAGGAACACCGGGGAGCTGTTTTTT.